The rows below give T cell receptor beta chains drawn from one sample of a study of cytomegalovirus exposure and HLA in healthy donors. Assay used: immunoSEQ multiplex PCR; TCRdb lists only in-frame clones, some missing. Among some 130,000 clones listed, roughly 77% were seen once. Specimen: PBMCs. Receptors were obtained from a male donor in good health and CMV-seronegative. The CDR3 runs from the conserved cysteine through the conserved F or W. A D gene is named only where the DNA matches it firmly. Not every row has a clone size; where given, it reads once, few, many or a size class.

J gene | D gene | clone size | V gene | CDR3 protein | CDR3 DNA
TRBJ2-5 | . | . | TRBV5-1 | CASSLASIEAETQYF | TGCGCCAGCAGCTTGGCTTCCATAGAAGCGGAGACCCAGTACTTC
TRBJ1-1 | . | . | TRBV9 | CASSAGVNTEAFF | TGTGCCAGCAGCGCAGGGGTGAACACTGAAGCTTTCTTT
TRBJ1-2 | . | . | TRBV6-5 | CASSFSLQLNYGYTF | TGTGCCAGCAGTTTCTCCCTACAGCTCAACTATGGCTACACCTTC
TRBJ2-5 | . | once | TRBV6-6 | CASSTGGVQETQYF | TGTGCCAGCAGCACAGGCGGGGTCCAAGAGACCCAGTACTTC
TRBJ2-7 | TRBD1 | few | TRBV5-1 | CASSTGQGAYEQYF | TGCGCCAGCAGCACGGGACAGGGGGCCTACGAGCAGTACTTC
TRBJ1-5 | . | . | TRBV5-1 | CASSLGGRGGNQPQHF | TGCGCCAGCAGCTTGGGAGGTAGGGGGGGGAATCAGCCCCAGCATTTT
TRBJ1-5 | TRBD1 | . | TRBV6-6 | CASRARDRDNQPQHF | TGTGCCAGCAGAGCCCGGGACAGGGATAATCAGCCCCAGCATTTT
TRBJ2-7 | TRBD1 | . | TRBV6-1 | CASSSGQGSYEQYF | TGTGCCAGCAGTTCGGGACAGGGTTCCTACGAGCAGTACTTC
TRBJ2-5 | . | once | TRBV30 | CAWGIQNQETQYF | TGTGCCTGGGGCATACAGAACCAAGAGACCCAGTACTTC
TRBJ1-5 | TRBD1 | few | TRBV4-1 | CASSQTRQGAQPQHF | TGCGCCAGCAGCCAAACTCGACAGGGCGCCCAGCCCCAGCATTTT
TRBJ1-6 | TRBD1 | . | TRBV11-2 | CASSLDRASPLHF | TGTGCCAGCAGCTTGGACAGGGCTTCACCCCTCCACTTT
TRBJ2-7 | . | . | TRBV7-6 | CASSLASSYEQYF | TGTGCCAGCAGCTTAGCCTCCTCCTACGAGCAGTACTTC
TRBJ2-7 | . | . | TRBV7-7 | CASSPPQGEQYF | TGTGCTAGCAGCCCCCCTCAGGGCGAGCAGTACTTC
TRBJ2-3 | TRBD2 | . | TRBV4-1 | CASSQSTSGGLTDTQYF | TGCGCCAGCAGCCAAAGTACTAGCGGGGGACTCACAGATACGCAGTATTTT
TRBJ2-7 | . | . | TRBV21-1 | CASSTQDRASSYEQYF | TGTGCCAGCAGCACTCAGGACAGGGCCAGCTCCTACGAGCAGTACTTC
TRBJ2-5 | . | . | TRBV5-1 | CASSMGPRGETQYF | TGCGCCAGCAGCATGGGACCTAGAGGGGAGACCCAGTACTTC
TRBJ2-3 | . | . | TRBV5-4 | CASSRDRADTQYF | TGTGCCAGCAGCCGGGATCGGGCAGATACGCAGTATTTT
TRBJ2-7 | . | . | TRBV4-2 | CASSQAPRDSREQYF | TGTGCCAGCAGCCAGGCCCCGCGGGACAGCCGCGAGCAGTACTTC
TRBJ2-7 | TRBD2 | . | TRBV27 | CASRLRLAGNYEQYF | TGTGCCAGCAGACTACGACTAGCGGGAAACTACGAGCAGTACTTC
TRBJ2-1 | TRBD2 | . | TRBV7-6 | CASGAGGPYNEQFF | TGTGCCAGCGGGGCGGGAGGCCCTTACAATGAGCAGTTCTTC
TRBJ2-3 | TRBD1 | . | TRBV28 | CASSRFRTGTGFLTDTQYF | TGTGCCAGCAGTCGTTTCCGAACCGGGACAGGCTTTTTAACAGATACGCAGTATTTT
TRBJ2-7 | TRBD2 | . | TRBV11-2 | CASSLRLAGSYEQYF | TGTGCCAGCAGCTTAAGGCTAGCGGGGTCCTACGAGCAGTACTTC
TRBJ2-1 | TRBD2 | . | TRBV28 | CASSSFRPGTSGASSYNEQFF | TGTGCCAGCAGTTCTTTCCGCCCCGGGACTAGCGGGGCCAGCTCCTACAATGAGCAGTTCTTC
TRBJ2-2 | TRBD1 | . | TRBV2 | CASRDRGHPGELFF | TGTGCCAGCAGAGACAGGGGACATCCCGGGGAGCTGTTTTTT
TRBJ1-1 | TRBD1 | . | TRBV6-1 | CASSEAPGQGGTEAFF | TGTGCCAGCAGTGAAGCGCCCGGGCAGGGGGGAACTGAAGCTTTCTTT
TRBJ2-2 | TRBD1 | . | TRBV11-2 | CASSFGTGKGGELFF | TGTGCCAGCAGCTTCGGGACAGGGAAGGGCGGGGAGCTGTTTTTT
TRBJ2-7 | TRBD1 | . | TRBV14 | CASSAGSQGKQYF | TGTGCCAGCAGCGCCGGATCACAGGGGAAGCAGTACTTC
TRBJ1-4 | . | . | TRBV5-4 | CASTVRRDGREKLFF | TGTGCCAGCACCGTACGGCGGGACGGCCGTGAAAAACTGTTTTTT
TRBJ1-2 | . | . | TRBV5-1 | CASSLNPELSPGYTF | TGCGCCAGCAGCTTAAATCCGGAACTTAGCCCTGGCTACACCTTC
TRBJ2-1 | TRBD2 | . | TRBV19 | CASRSGRAPPNEQFF | TGTGCCAGCAGGAGCGGGAGGGCCCCCCCAAATGAGCAGTTCTTC
TRBJ1-1 | . | . | TRBV19 | CASSIGWGRRTEAFF | TGTGCCAGTAGTATCGGATGGGGGCGGCGGACTGAAGCTTTCTTT
TRBJ2-2 | . | . | TRBV7-7 | CASSLVEPTVTGTGELFF | TGTGCTAGCAGCTTAGTGGAACCGACAGTAACGGGCACCGGGGAGCTGTTTTTT
TRBJ1-2 | . | few | TRBV5-4 | CASSLEITSTYGYTF | TGTGCCAGCAGCTTGGAGATAACATCAACCTATGGCTACACCTTC
TRBJ2-1 | TRBD2 | . | TRBV6-5 | CASSSTLAGGWNEQFF | TGTGCCAGCAGTTCCACCCTAGCGGGAGGGTGGAATGAGCAGTTCTTC
TRBJ1-5 | . | . | TRBV27 | CASSSYLDKQPQHF | TGTGCCAGCAGTTCCTACCTAGATAAACAGCCCCAGCATTTT
TRBJ2-1 | . | . | TRBV30 | CAWSVGSGAYNEQFF | TGTGCCTGGAGTGTAGGTAGCGGTGCCTACAATGAGCAGTTCTTC
TRBJ2-7 | TRBD1 | . | TRBV15 | CATSLDRGAYEQYF | TGTGCCACCAGCCTGGACAGGGGGGCTTACGAGCAGTACTTC
TRBJ1-3 | TRBD1 | . | TRBV27 | CASRRTGGVGNTIYF | TGTGCCAGCAGACGCACAGGGGGCGTTGGAAACACCATATATTTT
TRBJ2-3 | . | . | TRBV19 | CASSTRPSFTDTQYF | TGTGCCAGTAGTACCCGCCCCAGTTTCACAGATACGCAGTATTTT
TRBJ1-5 | TRBD1 | few | TRBV18 | CASSPRGQGPYSNQPQHF | TGTGCCAGCTCACCGCGGGGACAGGGGCCTTATAGCAATCAGCCCCAGCATTTT
TRBJ2-3 | TRBD2 | . | TRBV5-1 | CASSLVTGGDTDTQYF | TGCGCCAGCAGCTTGGTTACGGGAGGAGACACAGATACGCAGTATTTT
TRBJ2-3 | TRBD2 | . | TRBV6-1 | CASSASGGTDTQYF | TGTGCCAGCAGTGCCAGCGGGGGCACAGATACGCAGTATTTT
TRBJ1-5 | . | . | TRBV29-1 | CSVRTDTSNQPQHF | TGCAGCGTCCGGACAGACACGAGCAATCAGCCCCAGCATTTT
TRBJ2-7 | TRBD2 | few | TRBV18 | CASSPRTSGFYEQYF | TGTGCCAGCTCACCCCGGACTAGCGGATTCTACGAGCAGTACTTC
TRBJ2-7 | . | few | TRBV9 | CASSVAQGLSYEQYF | TGTGCCAGCAGCGTTGCCCAGGGTCTCTCCTACGAGCAGTACTTC
TRBJ2-1 | TRBD2 | . | TRBV6-6 | CASSQRGNGDNEQFF | TGTGCCAGCAGTCAGCGGGGGAACGGCGACAATGAGCAGTTCTTC
TRBJ2-1 | . | few | TRBV14 | CASSHDRRLNEQFF | TGTGCCAGCAGCCACGACAGGCGACTCAATGAGCAGTTCTTC
TRBJ2-2 | TRBD2 | . | TRBV25-1 | CASSVAGDPTGELFF | TGTGCCAGCAGTGTAGCGGGAGACCCCACCGGGGAGCTGTTTTTT
TRBJ2-5 | . | . | TRBV7-9 | CASSSTRAGTQETQYF | TGTGCCAGCAGCTCCACCCGGGCGGGAACCCAAGAGACCCAGTACTTC
TRBJ1-1 | . | . | TRBV6-6 | CASSRGTEAFF | TGTGCCAGCAGCCGAGGGACTGAAGCTTTCTTT
TRBJ2-2 | TRBD1 | once | TRBV4-1 | CASSQDQGAGNTGELFF | TGCGCCAGCAGCCAAGATCAGGGGGCCGGGAACACCGGGGAGCTGTTTTTT
TRBJ2-7 | . | . | TRBV11-2 | CASSPRRAYEQYF | TGTGCCAGCAGCCCGCGGAGGGCCTACGAGCAGTACTTC
TRBJ1-2 | . | . | TRBV15 | CATSRETRVTRGYTF | TGTGCCACCAGCAGAGAGACGAGGGTAACTCGCGGCTACACCTTC
TRBJ2-1 | . | . | TRBV7-9 | CSSSPYNEQFF | TGTTCCAGCAGCCCTTACAATGAGCAGTTCTTC
TRBJ2-2 | TRBD2 | . | TRBV5-4 | CASSFRVGGTTGELFF | TGTGCCAGCAGCTTTAGGGTCGGGGGGACCACCGGGGAGCTGTTTTTT